The 23 T cell receptor beta chains below all came from one sample that was sequenced in a study of T cell responses to AZD1222 COVID-19 vaccine. Clones were read by immunoSEQ multiplex PCR, and TCRdb kept only the in-frame ones, dropping some. The data show 120,000 or so clones, with about 89% seen just once and approximately 27% held by the top ten. This material consisted of peripheral blood, taken on day 0 of AZD1222 vaccination. The receptors derive from an adult in good health.

This clone was found a few times. This chain uses TRBV9 with TRBJ1-6; TRBD1 might be the D (5 bases). This CDR3 has 14 residues. V lost 3 bases and J lost 3, with 7 bases in between. Per germline, CDR1 SGDLS and CDR2 YYNGEE. The CDR3 loop reads CASSGGDYNSPLHF. In nucleotides, the CDR3 is TGTGCCAGCAGCGGGGGGGACTATAATTCACCCCTCCACTTT.

The chain combines TRBV6-6 with TRBJ2-7, with 9 bases aligning to TRBD1. The CDR3 is made up of 14 amino acids. The V and J ends lost 6 bases and 7 bases, in that order; junction bases with no gene match: 10. Germline lookup yields CDR1 MNHNY and CDR2 SVGAGI (reference sequence). The DNA for the CDR3 is TGTGCCAGCAGCCTAGGGACAGGGTCTTCTGAGCAGTACTTC. Protein product: CASSLGTGSSEQYF.

The rearrangement uses TRBV7-9 and TRBJ2-7, with 12 nucleotides matching TRBD2. Germline CDR1 and CDR2: SEHNR and FQNEAQ (reference sequence). This CDR3 contains 14 residues. With V trimmed by 4 bases and J by 7 bases, 5 bases remained unmatched. The CDR3 spells CASSWTSGTGEQYF. The CDR3 nucleotides read TGTGCCAGCAGCTGGACTAGCGGGACCGGAGAGCAGTACTTC.

The chain combines TRBV9 with TRBJ1-2, with a possible D match to TRBD1 (5 bases). The CDR3 covers 15 residues. Trimming took off 5 bases at V and 2 bases at J, with 16 bases between the two ends. CDR1 is SGDLS, CDR2 YYNGEE, per germline. In DNA form, the CDR3 reads TGTGCCAGCAGTGGGAAGAGGGGAAACAACTATGGCTACACCTTC. Translation: CASSGKRGNNYGYTF. The full variable domain, rest sourced from reference TRBV9 and TRBJ1-2, is DSGVTQTPKHLITATGQRVTLRCSPRSGDLSVYWYQQSLDQGLQFLIQYYNGEERAKGNILERFSAQQFPDLHSELNLSSLELGDSALYFCASSGKRGNNYGYTFGSGTRLTVV.

The V call is TRBV6-5, the J call TRBJ1-1, with unresolved D. Trimming left V 1 base short and J 4 bases short, with 10 bases between. The CDR3 length is 14 residues. Germline V gene lookup returns CDR1 MNHEY and CDR2 SVGAGI. The CDR3 here is CASSYLDGSTEAFF. Written as DNA, the CDR3 is TGTGCCAGCAGTTACTTGGACGGCAGCACTGAAGCTTTCTTT.

This clone is a singleton in its sample. The chain uses TRBV3-1 (or the pseudogene TRBV3-2) and TRBJ1-1; unclear D gene. CDR3 length: 14 residues. V was trimmed by 2 bases and J by 4 bases, leaving 11 bases between them. Per the germline V gene, CDR1 is LGHDT and CDR2 is YNNKEL (reference sequence). Here the CDR3 DNA reads TGTGCCAGCAGCCAAAATACGTGGGGCACTGAAGCTTTCTTT. Protein sequence: CASSQNTWGTEAFF.

This chain connects TRBV19 to TRBJ1-4; 8 positions match TRBD1. Germline V gives CDR1 LNHDA, CDR2 SQIVND (reference sequence). The CDR3 has 15 amino acids. The V segment lost 9 bases and the J segment 8 bases; nucleotides outside the gene matches: 14. CDR3 DNA: TGTGCCAGCTACGGCAGGGGGCGCGATAGGGAAAAACTGTTTTTT. Its protein product is CASYGRGRDREKLFF.

The V call is TRBV9, the J call TRBJ2-1; 9 positions match TRBD2. CDR3 length: 14 amino acids. Germline assignment: CDR1 SGDLS and CDR2 YYNGEE. J was trimmed by 10 bases and V by 7 bases; bases with no gene match: 12. CDR3 protein: CASGDPAGGLEQFF. CDR3 nucleotides: TGTGCCAGCGGAGACCCAGCGGGGGGACTCGAGCAGTTCTTC. The full variable domain, rest sourced from reference TRBV9 and TRBJ2-1, is DSGVTQTPKHLITATGQRVTLRCSPRSGDLSVYWYQQSLDQGLQFLIQYYNGEERAKGNILERFSAQQFPDLHSELNLSSLELGDSALYFCASGDPAGGLEQFFGPGTRLTVL.

The genes are TRBV2 and TRBJ2-3; 9 positions match TRBD1. From germline, CDR1 is SNHLY and CDR2 FYNNEI. This CDR3 has 14 residues. V was clipped by 7 bases and J by 5 bases; unmatched bases: 7. The CDR3 nucleotides read TGTGCCAGCAATACCGGGACAGGGATAGATACGCAGTATTTT. Translated: CASNTGTGIDTQYF.

The chain employs TRBV7-3 and TRBJ1-6; 9 nucleotides match TRBD1. The CDR3 has 15 amino acids. Germline V gives CDR1 SGHTA, CDR2 FQGTGA. The J segment lost 9 bases and the V segment lost 5 bases, leaving 8 bases of the junction unmatched. CDR3 protein: CASSPQGTGSSPLHF. CDR3 coding DNA: TGTGCCAGCAGCCCACAGGGGACAGGGTCTTCACCCCTCCACTTT.

The rearrangement links TRBV11-1 to TRBJ2-5; TRBD2 matches at 7 bases. CDR3 size: 14 residues. J was trimmed by 13 bases and V by 2 bases; bases with no gene match: 13. Germline lookup yields CDR1 SGHAT and CDR2 FQDESV (reference sequence). CDR3 region: CASSLRDYSKRLYF. CDR3 nucleotides: TGTGCCAGCAGCTTACGGGACTACTCCAAGAGACTGTACTTC.

The sample holds one count of this clone. The V call is TRBV6-5, the J call TRBJ2-2; D remains unclear. V shed 5 bases and J shed 6 bases, with 7 bases lying between them. Germline CDR1 is MNHEY and CDR2 is SVGAGI. There are 12 residues in the CDR3. CDR3: CASSRVPGELFF. The CDR3 nucleotides are TGTGCCAGCAGTAGGGTTCCCGGGGAGCTGTTTTTT.

The count of this clone is one. This chain links TRBV5-6 with TRBJ2-1; 8 positions match TRBD2. There are 16 residues in the CDR3. The germline gives CDR1 SGHDT, CDR2 YYEEEE. Trimming cost V 4 bases and J 8 bases; bases outside gene matches: 14. CDR3 protein: CASSKLAATGKDEQFF. The CDR3 coding sequence is TGTGCCAGCAGCAAACTAGCGGCCACGGGAAAAGATGAGCAGTTCTTC.

The chain joins TRBV18 to TRBJ2-7; D gene unclear. V was shortened by 1 base and J by 4 bases, with 5 bases between the two germline ends. Germline lookup yields CDR1 KGHSH and CDR2 LQKENI. This CDR3 has 12 amino acids. In nucleotides, the CDR3 is TGTGCCAGCTCACCACAAGATTACGAGCAGTACTTC. Translation: CASSPQDYEQYF.

CDR3 DNA sequence: TGTGCCAGCAGCCTAGGGATTGGGACCTACAATGAGCAGTTCTTC. Translating it yields CASSLGIGTYNEQFF. The chain is built from TRBV9 and TRBJ2-1; no reliable D call. There are 15 residues in the CDR3. Germline V CDR1 and CDR2: SGDLS, YYNGEE. V lost 4 bases and J lost 2, with 13 bases in between. The variable domain in full, with the rest retrieved from reference TRBV9 and TRBJ2-1, is DSGVTQTPKHLITATGQRVTLRCSPRSGDLSVYWYQQSLDQGLQFLIQYYNGEERAKGNILERFSAQQFPDLHSELNLSSLELGDSALYFCASSLGIGTYNEQFFGPGTRLTVL.

The chain joins TRBV3-1 (or the pseudogene TRBV3-2) to TRBJ1-2; tentatively, D is TRBD1 (6 bases). This CDR3 is 14 amino acids long. Trimming left V 4 bases short and J 6 bases short, with 15 bases between. The germline gives CDR1 LGHDT, CDR2 YNNKEL (reference sequence). CDR3 protein: CASSPLGQGNGYTF. CDR3 DNA sequence: TGTGCCAGCAGCCCCCTGGGACAAGGTAATGGCTACACCTTC.

This chain uses TRBV24-1 with TRBJ2-7; D perhaps matches TRBD2 (6 bases). Germline lookup yields CDR1 KGHDR and CDR2 SFDVKD. V gave up 9 bases and J gave up 7 bases, with 12 bases separating them. This CDR3 comprises 11 residues. The CDR3 sequence: CATGGWGEQYF. In DNA, the CDR3 is TGTGCCACCGGGGGGTGGGGGGAGCAGTACTTC.

The rearrangement uses TRBV5-1 and TRBJ2-3; D not certain. In germline, CDR1 is SGHRS, CDR2 YFSETQ. The germline V and J ends were trimmed by 5 bases and 1 base, with 5 bases remaining between them. The CDR3 loop spans 12 amino acids. The CDR3 nucleotides are TGCGCCAGCAGTGGAGGCACAGATACGCAGTATTTT. Translation gives CASSGGTDTQYF.

The V call is TRBV18, the J call TRBJ1-3; D ambiguous. The germline V gene encodes CDR1 KGHSH and CDR2 LQKENI. The CDR3 runs 16 residues. Trimming stripped 1 base from V and 2 bases from J, with 12 bases between. Written as DNA, the CDR3 is TGTGCCAGCTCACCACGGACCACCGACACTGGAAACACCATATATTTT. Translated, it gives CASSPRTTDTGNTIYF.

The gene calls are TRBV18 and TRBJ1-5, with 7 bases matching TRBD1. CDR1 is KGHSH and CDR2 is LQKENI in the germline V gene. This CDR3 is 13 amino acids long. V lost 9 bases and J lost 3; bases outside the gene matches: 5. The CDR3 here is CASVQGINQPQHF. CDR3 bases: TGTGCCAGTGTACAGGGGATCAATCAGCCCCAGCATTTT.

J is TRBJ2-7 and V is TRBV2, with 7 bases identical to TRBD1. This CDR3 spans 13 amino acids. The ends lost 8 bases at V and 7 bases at J; junction bases unmatched: 11. Looked up from germline, CDR1 is SNHLY and CDR2 is FYNNEI. CDR3 residues: CASGEGQRGEQYF. Written as DNA, the CDR3 is TGTGCCAGCGGAGAGGGACAGAGGGGGGAGCAGTACTTC.

V gene TRBV5-5 combines with J gene TRBJ1-3; D is uncertain. CDR3 length: 14 residues. Looked up from germline, CDR1 is SGHKS and CDR2 is YYEKEE (reference sequence). The V end was cut by 4 bases, the J end by 0 bases, with 8 bases between. The CDR3: CASSPTASGNTIYF. The CDR3 DNA is TGTGCCAGCAGCCCAACAGCCTCTGGAAACACCATATATTTT.

This clone was counted between two and nine times. The chain employs TRBV5-6 and TRBJ1-4; D is uncertain. The CDR3 spans 15 residues. The germline V gene encodes CDR1 SGHDT and CDR2 YYEEEE. V was shortened by 4 bases and J by 6 bases, with 16 bases between the two germline ends. CDR3 region: CASSQSRAPHEKLFF. For the CDR3, the DNA is TGTGCCAGCAGCCAGTCCCGGGCACCCCATGAAAAACTGTTTTTT.